The sequence of this T cell receptor beta chain was determined in a study of blood T cell repertoires in COVID-19. In the study overall: Samples taken during acute and convalescent COVID-19 were collected in the United States, Italy and Spain.

In the original processing: Estimation of nucleated cell counts was performed using reference gene primer amplification. Generated by immunoSEQ multiplex PCR, the TCRdb table keeps only in-frame clones and is missing some. V and J calls and clone size come straight from that table; D and trimming were deduced from the DNA. The data contain about 280,000 clones, 88% of them singletons. Germline values: CDR1 SGDLS, CDR2 YYNGEE. Germline trimming cut 4 bases from V and 3 bases from J; bases unmatched to any gene: 10. The CDR3 extends over 16 amino acids. The chain couples TRBV9 to TRBJ2-3; TRBD1 matches at 8 bases. The TCR originated in a man aged 18-30 years with active or convalescent COVID-19. The sample consisted of peripheral blood. CDR3 sequence reads: CASSPLQGDSTDTQYF. The CDR3 nucleotides are TGTGCCAGCAGCCCGCTACAGGGGGATAGTACAGATACGCAGTATTTT.